These T cell receptor beta chains were read from a single sample in a study of read filtering for tumor transcriptome and immune sequencing. TCRdb reprocessed the reads with MiXCR, giving one entry per CDR3 protein. Of 93,000 or so distinct CDR3 sequences listed, roughly 21% were seen once; the top ten hold roughly 10%. Input material: a population of CD138-negative cells sorted from bone marrow. The source is a donor aged 40 or older with multiple myeloma. Each CDR3 is given with its conserved first and last residue. The D gene is left open where the match is weak. Clone sizes are given selectively: once, few, many, or a class where the clone is expanded.

v_call	d_call	j_call	clone_size	cdr3_nt	cdr3_aa
TRBV7-9	-	TRBJ1-5	-	TGTGCCAGCAGCTTGGGAGGGCATCAGCCCCAGCATTTT	CASSLGGHQPQHF
TRBV6-5	-	TRBJ2-2	many	TGTGCCAGCAGTTACCGCCCTCCCGGGGAGCTGTTTTTT	CASSYRPPGELFF
TRBV6-6	-	TRBJ1-1	many	TGTGCCAGCAGTGCACAGGGAGTGAACACTGAAGCTTTCTTT	CASSAQGVNTEAFF
TRBV7-9	-	TRBJ2-7	many	TGTGCCAGCAGCTTTTCCGGAGGGGTTTCCTACGAGCAGTACTTC	CASSFSGGVSYEQYF
TRBV12-3/TRBV12-4	-	TRBJ2-7	many	TGTGCCAGCAGCCCCTCAAGCGAGCAGTACTTC	CASSPSSEQYF
TRBV20-1	-	TRBJ2-7	many	TGCAGTGCTAGTCCGTGGTCCGGGACCTACGAGCAGTACTTC	CSASPWSGTYEQYF
TRBV5-1	-	TRBJ1-1	few	TGCGCCAGCAGCTTGAAACCAGACACTGAAGCTTTCTTT	CASSLKPDTEAFF
TRBV28	TRBD1	TRBJ2-7	many	TGTGCCGTATCGGGACAGCTCAGAGGCGAGCAGTACTTC	CAVSGQLRGEQYF
TRBV2	-	TRBJ2-5	many	TGTGCCAGCAGTCAACCTCCCCAGGGAGAGACCCAGTACTTC	CASSQPPQGETQYF
TRBV28	-	TRBJ2-3	many	TGTGCCAGCAGTCAACTACTAACTAGCACAGATACGCAGTATTTT	CASSQLLTSTDTQYF
TRBV18	-	TRBJ1-3	many	TGTGCCAGCTCACCAGGCTCTGGAAACACCATATATTTT	CASSPGSGNTIYF
TRBV2	-	TRBJ2-1	medium-sized	TGTGCCAGCAGAGGACTTGGGGAGCAGTTCTTC	CASRGLGEQFF
TRBV5-1	-	TRBJ1-2	many	TGCGCCAGCAGCTCCACGCGGTATGGCTACACCTTC	CASSSTRYGYTF
TRBV7-2	-	TRBJ2-7	-	TGTGCCAGCAGAACCAGGGCTAGCTCCTACGAGCAGTACTTC	CASRTRASSYEQYF
TRBV20-1	TRBD2	TRBJ2-3	many	TGCAGTGCAGGGACTAGCGGCGCAGATACGCAGTATTTT	CSAGTSGADTQYF
TRBV7-3	-	TRBJ2-3	many	TGTGCCAGCAGCCCCGACCGCCAGAGCACAGATACGCAGTATTTT	CASSPDRQSTDTQYF
TRBV28	-	TRBJ1-1	many	TGTGCCACCCCTGGGGCAGGGCCCAACACTGAAGCTTTCTTT	CATPGAGPNTEAFF
TRBV4-2	-	TRBJ2-1	-	TGTGCCAGCAGCCAACCAGGCACAAGGAATGAGCAGTTCTTC	CASSQPGTRNEQFF
TRBV10-2	-	TRBJ1-5	-	TGCGCCAGCAGTGAACGAGGGGCAGGCAATCAGCCCCAGCATTTT	CASSERGAGNQPQHF
TRBV27	-	TRBJ2-5	-	TGTGCCAGCTTGTCAGGGACGGGGGAGACCCAGTACTTC	CASLSGTGETQYF
TRBV12-3/TRBV12-4	TRBD1	TRBJ1-5	-	TGTGCCAGCAGTTCGGGACAGGGCAATCAGCCCCAGCATTTT	CASSSGQGNQPQHF
TRBV20-1	-	TRBJ1-5	-	TGCAGTGCTGCCAGGGACGGCTTATACAATCAGCCCCAGCATTTT	CSAARDGLYNQPQHF
TRBV28	TRBD2	TRBJ2-3	-	TGTGCCAGCAGTTCCTGGACTAGCGGGGGAGATACGCAGTATTTT	CASSSWTSGGDTQYF
TRBV28	-	TRBJ1-4	many	TGTGCCAGCACCCTAGGGGTACCGTCCCTCCGGGGAGGACTGTTTTTT	CASTLGVPSLRGGLFF
TRBV10-1	-	TRBJ1-1	many	TGCGCCAGCAGGAAAGACATGAACACTGAAGCTTTCTTT	CASRKDMNTEAFF
TRBV28	TRBD1	TRBJ1-5	many	TGTGCCAGCACCAGACAGGGTCAGCCCCAGCATTTT	CASTRQGQPQHF
TRBV7-2	TRBD2	TRBJ2-1	many	TGTGCCAGCAGCTTGGCGGGGGGAAGGGATGAGCAGTTCTTC	CASSLAGGRDEQFF
TRBV5-6	-	TRBJ1-5	few	TGTGCCAGCAGCCGGGGACCCCCTCTCGGGGGTCAGCCCCAGCATTTT	CASSRGPPLGGQPQHF